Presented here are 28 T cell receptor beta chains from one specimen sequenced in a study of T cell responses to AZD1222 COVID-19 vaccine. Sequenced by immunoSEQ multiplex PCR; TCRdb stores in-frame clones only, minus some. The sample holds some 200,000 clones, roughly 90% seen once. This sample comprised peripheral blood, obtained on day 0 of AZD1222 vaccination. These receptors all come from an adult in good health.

The CDR3 sequence is CASSYTGGTYNEQFF. The DNA for the CDR3 is TGTGCCAGCAGCTATACAGGGGGGACCTACAATGAGCAGTTCTTC. This rearrangement joins TRBV7-3 to TRBJ2-1, with 8 bases lining up with TRBD1. The junction had 4 bases not matched to a gene; V was cut back by 4 bases and J by 2 bases. The CDR3 totals 15 residues. Germline CDR1 is SGHTA and CDR2 is FQGTGA.

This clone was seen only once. In DNA form, the CDR3 reads TGTGCCAGCAGCCCTAGCGGCCGAGCCTACGAGCAGTACTTC. Translation gives CASSPSGRAYEQYF. V gene TRBV7-2 combines with J gene TRBJ2-7; 7 bases are shared with TRBD2. J lost 2 bases, V lost 5 bases, and 6 bases had no gene match. Germline CDR1 and CDR2: SGHTA and FQGNSA. This CDR3 is built from 14 residues.

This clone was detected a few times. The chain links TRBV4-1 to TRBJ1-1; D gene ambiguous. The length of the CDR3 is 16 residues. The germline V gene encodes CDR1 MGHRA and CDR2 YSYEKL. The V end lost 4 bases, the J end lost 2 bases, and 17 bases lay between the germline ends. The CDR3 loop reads CASSPARGAGNTEAFF. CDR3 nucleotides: TGCGCCAGCAGCCCGGCCAGAGGAGCAGGAAACACTGAAGCTTTCTTT.

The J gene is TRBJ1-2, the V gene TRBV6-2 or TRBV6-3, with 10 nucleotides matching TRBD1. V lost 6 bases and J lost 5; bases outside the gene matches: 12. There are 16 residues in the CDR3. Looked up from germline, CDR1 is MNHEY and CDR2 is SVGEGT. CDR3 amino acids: CASSATGGAQEYGYTF. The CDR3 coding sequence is TGTGCCAGCAGCGCGACAGGGGGCGCCCAGGAATATGGCTACACCTTC.

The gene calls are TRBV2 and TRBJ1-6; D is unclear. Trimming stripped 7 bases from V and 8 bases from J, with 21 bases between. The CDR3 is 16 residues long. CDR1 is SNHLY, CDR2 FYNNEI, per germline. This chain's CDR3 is CASNPREGLTYSPLHF. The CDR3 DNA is TGTGCCAGCAACCCCCGGGAAGGGCTTACCTATTCACCCCTCCACTTT. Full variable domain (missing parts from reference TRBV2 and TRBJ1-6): EPEVTQTPSHQVTQMGQEVILRCVPISNHLYFYWYRQILGQKVEFLVSFYNNEISEKSEIFDDQFSVERPDGSNFTLKIRSTKLEDSAMYFCASNPREGLTYSPLHFGNGTRLTVT.

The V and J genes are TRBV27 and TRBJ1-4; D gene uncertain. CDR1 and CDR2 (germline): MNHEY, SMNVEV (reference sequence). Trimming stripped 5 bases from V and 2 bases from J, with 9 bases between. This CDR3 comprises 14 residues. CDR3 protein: CASSRPGTNEKLFF. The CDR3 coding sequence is TGTGCCAGCAGTCGCCCGGGGACTAATGAAAAACTGTTTTTT.

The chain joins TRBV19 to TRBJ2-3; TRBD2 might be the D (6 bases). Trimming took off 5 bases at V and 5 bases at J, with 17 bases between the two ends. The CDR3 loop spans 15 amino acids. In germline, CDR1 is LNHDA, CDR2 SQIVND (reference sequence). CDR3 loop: CASSYGAGRGDTQYF. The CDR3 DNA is TGTGCCAGTAGTTATGGGGCGGGGCGGGGAGATACGCAGTATTTT.

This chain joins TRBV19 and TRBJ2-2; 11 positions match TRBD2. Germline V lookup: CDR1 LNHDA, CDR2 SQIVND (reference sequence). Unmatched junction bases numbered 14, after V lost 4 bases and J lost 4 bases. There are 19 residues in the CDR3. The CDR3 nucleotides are TGTGCCAGTAGTAATTCGGCTAGCGGGAGGTACTCGAGCACCGGGGAGCTGTTTTTT. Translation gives CASSNSASGRYSSTGELFF.

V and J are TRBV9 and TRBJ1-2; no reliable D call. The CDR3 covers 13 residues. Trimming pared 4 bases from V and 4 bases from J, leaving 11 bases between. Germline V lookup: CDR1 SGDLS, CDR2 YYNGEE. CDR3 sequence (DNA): TGTGCCAGCAGCCATAGGACTGGCTATGGCTACACCTTC. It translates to CASSHRTGYGYTF. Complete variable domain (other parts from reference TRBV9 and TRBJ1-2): DSGVTQTPKHLITATGQRVTLRCSPRSGDLSVYWYQQSLDQGLQFLIQYYNGEERAKGNILERFSAQQFPDLHSELNLSSLELGDSALYFCASSHRTGYGYTFGSGTRLTVV.

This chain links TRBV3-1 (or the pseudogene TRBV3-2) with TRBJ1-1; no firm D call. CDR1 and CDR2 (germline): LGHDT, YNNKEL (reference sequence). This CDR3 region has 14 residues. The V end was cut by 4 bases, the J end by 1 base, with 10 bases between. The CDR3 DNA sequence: TGTGCCAGCAGCCGGATGGTAGGGAACACTGAAGCTTTCTTT. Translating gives CASSRMVGNTEAFF.

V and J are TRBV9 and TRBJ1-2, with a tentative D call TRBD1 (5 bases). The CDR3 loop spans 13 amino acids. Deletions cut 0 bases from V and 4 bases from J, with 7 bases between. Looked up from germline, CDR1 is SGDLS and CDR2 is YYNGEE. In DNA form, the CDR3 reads TGTGCCAGCAGCGTAGTAGGGGCCTATGGCTACACCTTC. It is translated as CASSVVGAYGYTF.

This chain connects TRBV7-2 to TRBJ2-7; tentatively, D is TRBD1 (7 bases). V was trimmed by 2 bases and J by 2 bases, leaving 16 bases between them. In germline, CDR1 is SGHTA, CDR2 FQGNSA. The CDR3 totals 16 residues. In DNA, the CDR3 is TGTGCCAGCAGCTTACAGGGGGGACCGTTCACCTACGAGCAGTACTTC. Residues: CASSLQGGPFTYEQYF.

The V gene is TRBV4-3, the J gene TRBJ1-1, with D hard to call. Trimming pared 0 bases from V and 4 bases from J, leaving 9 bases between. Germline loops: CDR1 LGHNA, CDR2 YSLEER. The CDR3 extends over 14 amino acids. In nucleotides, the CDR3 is TGCGCCAGCAGCCAAGATAGAATGAGCACTGAAGCTTTCTTT. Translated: CASSQDRMSTEAFF.

The CDR3 coding sequence is TGCGCCAGCAGTCACATCCTAAACCCGTCCGGGACAGTGAGGTACGAGCAGTACTTC. This codes for CASSHILNPSGTVRYEQYF. The chain uses TRBV23-1 and TRBJ2-7; 7 positions match TRBD1. TRBV23-1 is labeled an ORF, and its function is uncertain. This CDR3 has 19 residues. With V trimmed by 3 bases and J by 4 bases, 21 bases remained unmatched.

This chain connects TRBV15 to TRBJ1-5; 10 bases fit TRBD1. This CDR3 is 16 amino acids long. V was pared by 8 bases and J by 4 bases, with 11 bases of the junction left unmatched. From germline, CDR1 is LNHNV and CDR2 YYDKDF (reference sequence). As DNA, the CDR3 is TGTGCCACCGATCCTGGGGGGACAGGGGCAAATCAGCCCCAGCATTTT. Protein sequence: CATDPGGTGANQPQHF.

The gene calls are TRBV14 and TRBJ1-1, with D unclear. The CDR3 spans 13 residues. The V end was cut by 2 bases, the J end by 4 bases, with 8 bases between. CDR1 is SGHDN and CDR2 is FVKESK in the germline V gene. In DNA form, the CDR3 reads TGTGCCAGCAGCCAATTCCGGGGCACTGAAGCTTTCTTT. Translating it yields CASSQFRGTEAFF.

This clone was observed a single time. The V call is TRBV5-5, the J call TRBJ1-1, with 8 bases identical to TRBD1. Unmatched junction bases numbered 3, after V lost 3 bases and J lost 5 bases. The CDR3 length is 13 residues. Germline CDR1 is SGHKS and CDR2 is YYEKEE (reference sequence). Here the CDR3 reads CASSSQGATEAFF. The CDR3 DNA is TGTGCCAGCAGCTCGCAGGGGGCAACTGAAGCTTTCTTT.

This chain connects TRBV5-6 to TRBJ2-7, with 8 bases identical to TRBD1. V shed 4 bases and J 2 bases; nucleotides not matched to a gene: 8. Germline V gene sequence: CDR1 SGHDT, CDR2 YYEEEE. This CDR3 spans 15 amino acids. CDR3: CASSQGGQAPYEQYF. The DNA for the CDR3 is TGTGCCAGCAGCCAGGGGGGACAGGCCCCCTACGAGCAGTACTTC.

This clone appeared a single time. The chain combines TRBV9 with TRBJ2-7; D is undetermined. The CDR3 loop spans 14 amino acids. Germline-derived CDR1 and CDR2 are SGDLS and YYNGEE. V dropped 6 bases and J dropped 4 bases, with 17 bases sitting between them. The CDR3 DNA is TGTGCCAGCACCCCGGGCGGCGAGTTGTACGAGCAGTACTTC. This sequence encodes CASTPGGELYEQYF.

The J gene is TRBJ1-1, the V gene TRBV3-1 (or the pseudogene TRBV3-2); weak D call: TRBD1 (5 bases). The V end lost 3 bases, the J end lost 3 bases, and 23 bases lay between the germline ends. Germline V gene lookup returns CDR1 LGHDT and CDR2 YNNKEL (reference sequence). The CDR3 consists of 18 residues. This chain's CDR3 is CASSQDRPGRIGDTEAFF. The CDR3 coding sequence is TGTGCCAGCAGCCAGGATCGTCCGGGACGAATTGGGGACACTGAAGCTTTCTTT.

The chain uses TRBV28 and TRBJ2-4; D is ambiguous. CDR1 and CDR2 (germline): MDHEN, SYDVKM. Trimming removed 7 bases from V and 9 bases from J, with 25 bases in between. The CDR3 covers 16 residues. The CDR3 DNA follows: TGTGCCAGCATCCCCGTGGGGTCTGAATCTGTGGGCATTCAGTACTTC. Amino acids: CASIPVGSESVGIQYF.

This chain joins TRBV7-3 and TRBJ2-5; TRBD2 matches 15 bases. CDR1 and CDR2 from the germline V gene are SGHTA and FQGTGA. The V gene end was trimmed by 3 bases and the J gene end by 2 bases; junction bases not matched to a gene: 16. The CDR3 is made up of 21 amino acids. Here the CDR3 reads CASSFEAPGLAGGGIQETQYF. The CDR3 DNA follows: TGTGCCAGCAGCTTCGAGGCGCCGGGACTAGCGGGAGGAGGGATACAAGAGACCCAGTACTTC.

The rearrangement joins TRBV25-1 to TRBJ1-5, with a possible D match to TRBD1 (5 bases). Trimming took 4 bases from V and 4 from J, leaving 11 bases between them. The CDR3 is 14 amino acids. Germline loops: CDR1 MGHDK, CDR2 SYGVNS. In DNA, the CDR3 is TGTGCCAGCAGTGCCGCTCCAGGGAATCAGCCCCAGCATTTT. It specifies CASSAAPGNQPQHF.

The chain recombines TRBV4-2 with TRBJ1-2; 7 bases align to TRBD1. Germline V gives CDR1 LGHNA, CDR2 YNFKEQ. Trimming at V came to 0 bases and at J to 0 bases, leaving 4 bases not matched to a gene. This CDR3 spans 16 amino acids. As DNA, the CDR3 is TGTGCCAGCAGCCAAGATGGGGGACAGACTAACTATGGCTACACCTTC. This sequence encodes CASSQDGGQTNYGYTF.

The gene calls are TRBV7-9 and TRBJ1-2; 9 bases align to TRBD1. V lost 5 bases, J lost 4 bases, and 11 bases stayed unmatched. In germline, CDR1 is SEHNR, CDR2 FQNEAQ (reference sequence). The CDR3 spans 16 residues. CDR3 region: CASSTRDRARTYGYTF. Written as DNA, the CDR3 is TGTGCCAGCAGCACCAGGGACAGGGCGCGCACCTATGGCTACACCTTC.

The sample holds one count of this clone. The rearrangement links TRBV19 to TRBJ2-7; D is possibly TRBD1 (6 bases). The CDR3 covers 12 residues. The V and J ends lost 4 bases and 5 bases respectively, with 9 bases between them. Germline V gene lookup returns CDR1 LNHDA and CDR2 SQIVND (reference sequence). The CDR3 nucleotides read TGTGCCAGTAGTACAGGGGTGGACGAGCAGTACTTC. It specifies CASSTGVDEQYF.

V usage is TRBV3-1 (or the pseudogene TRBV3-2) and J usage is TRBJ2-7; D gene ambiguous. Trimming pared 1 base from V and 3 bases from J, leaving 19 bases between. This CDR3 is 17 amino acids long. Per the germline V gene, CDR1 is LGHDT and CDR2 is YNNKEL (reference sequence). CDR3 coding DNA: TGTGCCAGCAGCCAAGGGACCGGGTCTAGGTTGTTCTACGAGCAGTACTTC. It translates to CASSQGTGSRLFYEQYF.

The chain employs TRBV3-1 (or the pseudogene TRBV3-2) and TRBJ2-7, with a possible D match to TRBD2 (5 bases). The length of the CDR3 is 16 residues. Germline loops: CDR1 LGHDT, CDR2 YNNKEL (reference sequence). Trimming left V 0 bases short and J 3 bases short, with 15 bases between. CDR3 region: CASSQDIPGRGYEQYF. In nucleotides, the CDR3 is TGTGCCAGCAGCCAAGATATCCCAGGCCGGGGCTACGAGCAGTACTTC.